This T cell receptor (beta chain) was documented in a study of blood T cell repertoires in COVID-19. Trimming took 2 bases from V and 6 from J, leaving 7 bases between them. The CDR3 is made up of 13 amino acids. CDR1 and CDR2 from the germline V gene are MDHEN and SYDVKM. Sequencing used immunoSEQ multiplex PCR; TCRdb keeps in-frame clones, though not all of them. The sample yields roughly 120,000 clones, 82% seen once. The TCR was taken from an older man with acute or convalescent COVID-19. The chain employs TRBV28 and TRBJ2-2; D is perhaps TRBD1 (5 bases). The sample comprised peripheral blood. The CDR3 spells CASSLQGAGELFF. Written as DNA, the CDR3 is TGTGCCAGCAGTTTACAGGGCGCCGGGGAGCTGTTTTTT.